This T cell receptor (beta chain) was identified in a study of T cell responses to AZD1222 COVID-19 vaccine. The method was immunoSEQ multiplex PCR; TCRdb's version includes in-frame clones alone and lacks a portion of them. The table lists roughly 120,000 clones, around 92% of them singletons. The junction had 4 bases not matched to a gene; V was cut back by 6 bases and J by 4 bases. This CDR3 has 13 residues. The chain recombines TRBV12-3 or TRBV12-4 with TRBJ2-5, with 8 bases aligning to TRBD1. The specimen was peripheral blood, collected 28 days after the second AZD1222 dose. The clonotype comes from an adult who received the AZD1222 COVID-19 vaccine. As DNA, the CDR3 is TGTGCCAGCAGCACGACAGGGGTAGAGACCCAGTACTTC. Translating it yields CASSTTGVETQYF.